The 31 T cell receptor beta chains reported below all come from one sample, sequenced in a study of T cell responses to AZD1222 COVID-19 vaccine. The table came from immunoSEQ multiplex PCR; TCRdb's copy has only in-frame clones and leaves some out. The table has approximately 190,000 clones, approximately 95% seen once. The sample in question was peripheral blood, obtained 28 days after the second AZD1222 dose. Receptor source: an adult who received the AZD1222 COVID-19 vaccine.

The chain combines TRBV2 with TRBJ1-5, with 11 bases matching TRBD1. V gave up 5 bases and J gave up 2 bases; unmatched junction bases: 2. Germline-derived CDR1 and CDR2 are SNHLY and FYNNEI. This CDR3 has 15 amino acids. DNA of the CDR3: TGTGCCAGCAGTTGGGACAGGGGGGGCAATCAGCCCCAGCATTTT. Protein sequence: CASSWDRGGNQPQHF.

The chain couples TRBV14 to TRBJ1-5; 10 nucleotides agree with TRBD1. Trimming took 4 bases from V and 2 from J; bases not matched to a gene: 2. Germline-derived CDR1 and CDR2 are SGHDN and FVKESK. The CDR3 is 15 amino acids. The CDR3 DNA follows: TGTGCCAGCAGCCTTGGGACAGGGGGCAATCAGCCCCAGCATTTT. Residues: CASSLGTGGNQPQHF.

The chain is built from TRBV2 and TRBJ1-5; perhaps TRBD1 as D (5 bases). The CDR3 is 15 amino acids. Germline V gene data show CDR1 as SNHLY and CDR2 as FYNNEI. V lost 4 bases and J lost 0, with 10 bases in between. The CDR3 loop is CASSADSYSNQPQHF. For the CDR3, the DNA is TGTGCCAGCAGTGCCGACAGTTATAGCAATCAGCCCCAGCATTTT. Based on the CDR3 plus reference TRBV2 and TRBJ1-5, the full variable domain is EPEVTQTPSHQVTQMGQEVILRCVPISNHLYFYWYRQILGQKVEFLVSFYNNEISEKSEIFDDQFSVERPDGSNFTLKIRSTKLEDSAMYFCASSADSYSNQPQHFGDGTRLSIL.

The genes are TRBV25-1 and TRBJ1-4, with TRBD1 identical over 7 bases. The V and J ends lost 8 bases and 8 bases, in that order; junction bases with no gene match: 8. Looked up from germline, CDR1 is MGHDK and CDR2 is SYGVNS. This CDR3 spans 13 amino acids. The CDR3 coding sequence is TGTGCCAGCGGCCGGGACAGTGGGGAAAAACTGTTTTTT. Translation gives CASGRDSGEKLFF.

This clone showed up just a few times. The rearrangement uses TRBV6-5 and TRBJ1-2; possible D gene TRBD1, 5 bases. Trimming removed 4 bases from V and 6 bases from J, with 18 bases in between. Germline assignment: CDR1 MNHEY and CDR2 SVGAGI. This CDR3 spans 15 amino acids. CDR3 amino acids: CASSFESQGRNGYTF. For the CDR3, the DNA is TGTGCCAGCAGTTTCGAAAGCCAGGGACGGAATGGCTACACCTTC.

The chain combines TRBV14 with TRBJ1-5; perhaps TRBD1 as D (5 bases). Germline-derived CDR1 and CDR2 are SGHDN and FVKESK. V gave up 5 bases and J gave up 9 bases, with 20 bases separating them. This CDR3 is built from 15 residues. The CDR3 reads CASSNSRAQQWPQHF. CDR3 nucleotides: TGTGCCAGCAGCAACTCCAGGGCCCAGCAATGGCCCCAGCATTTT.

In its sample, this clone was seen once. The genes are TRBV7-9 and TRBJ2-5; D gene uncertain. V was clipped by 7 bases and J by 5 bases, with 20 bases between them. In germline, CDR1 is SEHNR, CDR2 FQNEAQ (reference sequence). The CDR3 is 15 residues long. Here the CDR3 reads CASTEVGSPGETQYF. CDR3 DNA sequence: TGTGCCAGCACGGAAGTAGGTAGCCCCGGGGAGACCCAGTACTTC.

This clone was seen only once. This chain joins TRBV6-5 and TRBJ1-2; D might be TRBD1 (5 bases). CDR1 is MNHEY, CDR2 SVGAGI, per germline. V gave up 3 bases and J gave up 1 base, with 15 bases separating them. This CDR3 has 16 residues. The CDR3 reads CASSYLSGTVNYGYTF. DNA for the CDR3: TGTGCCAGCAGTTATCTTTCCGGGACGGTTAACTATGGCTACACCTTC.

This clone was recorded once. The CDR3 DNA reads TGTGCCAGCAGCCCCGCCGGGAGTGAAGCTTTCTTT. Amino acids: CASSPAGSEAFF. J is TRBJ1-1 and V is TRBV6-5, with D hard to call. In germline, CDR1 is MNHEY, CDR2 SVGAGI. There are 12 residues in the CDR3. The V end lost 6 bases, the J end lost 7 bases, and 12 bases lay between the germline ends.

This clone was picked up one time. Other DNA sequences in this specimen translate into the identical CDR3. This chain joins TRBV20-1 and TRBJ1-1, with D uncertain. Trimming pared 6 bases from V and 1 base from J, leaving 6 bases between. The CDR3 runs to 11 residues. Germline V gene lookup returns CDR1 DFQATT and CDR2 SNEGSKA (reference sequence). The CDR3 nucleotides read TGCAGTGCGAGGAGGAACACTGAAGCTTTCTTT. Encoded protein: CSARRNTEAFF.

This chain connects TRBV18 to TRBJ2-1, with 13 bases lining up with TRBD2. Per the germline V gene, CDR1 is KGHSH and CDR2 is LQKENI. Unmatched junction bases numbered 6, after V lost 3 bases and J lost 4 bases. The CDR3 consists of 17 residues. The CDR3 nucleotides are TGTGCCAGCTCACCCCCGGGACTAGCGGGGTCTTACAATGAGCAGTTCTTC. Translation: CASSPPGLAGSYNEQFF.

The V gene is TRBV6-1, the J gene TRBJ1-2, with D maybe TRBD1 (5 bases). Germline V CDR1 and CDR2: MNHNS, SASEGT. V shed 2 bases and J shed 2 bases, with 9 bases lying between them. The CDR3 length is 14 residues. CDR3 sequence: CASSEMGGNYGYTF. The CDR3 nucleotides are TGTGCCAGCAGTGAAATGGGGGGAAACTATGGCTACACCTTC.

Details on this clone: Additional DNA sequences in this sample encode the identical CDR3. The CDR3 nucleotides read TGCGCCAGCAGTGAGTCGGGAAGCCAGGAGACCCAGTACTTC. The encoded protein is CASSESGSQETQYF. The chain combines TRBV10-1 with TRBJ2-5, with D unresolved. Germline values: CDR1 WNHNN, CDR2 SYGVQD (reference sequence). V lost 0 bases to trimming and J lost 5 bases, with 10 bases between them. This CDR3 has 14 amino acids.

This clone was observed a few times. The gene calls are TRBV6-5 and TRBJ1-2; 10 bases line up with TRBD1. The V and J ends lost 6 bases and 3 bases, in that order; junction bases with no gene match: 4. The CDR3 is 14 residues long. From germline, CDR1 is MNHEY and CDR2 SVGAGI. The CDR3 bases are TGTGCCAGCAGGGGGGGACAGGGGTACTATGGCTACACCTTC. It is translated as CASRGGQGYYGYTF.

The chain uses TRBV27 and TRBJ1-2; no clear D. Germline lookup yields CDR1 MNHEY and CDR2 SMNVEV (reference sequence). There are 14 residues in the CDR3. The germline V and J ends were trimmed by 4 bases and 6 bases, with 15 bases remaining between them. CDR3 amino acids: CASSSQAQRDGYTF. The CDR3 nucleotides are TGTGCCAGCAGTTCTCAGGCCCAACGTGATGGCTACACCTTC.

This clone came up once. The rearrangement links TRBV6-5 to TRBJ1-5, with a tentative D call TRBD1 (5 bases). V lost 5 bases, J lost 7 bases, and 12 bases lay in between. From germline, CDR1 is MNHEY and CDR2 SVGAGI. The CDR3 length is 13 residues. The CDR3 DNA is TGTGCCAGCAGTCTCTCTGGGGGGCAGCCCCAGCATTTT. Its protein is CASSLSGGQPQHF.

The chain carries TRBV5-1 and TRBJ2-7, with a weak D call TRBD2 (5 bases). Germline lookup yields CDR1 SGHRS and CDR2 YFSETQ. Trimming pared 0 bases from V and 0 bases from J, leaving 13 bases between. This CDR3 has 16 amino acids. The DNA for the CDR3 is TGCGCCAGCAGCTTGGCCTTACAGCGGAGCTCCTACGAGCAGTACTTC. Translated, it gives CASSLALQRSSYEQYF.

The rearrangement uses TRBV5-1 and TRBJ1-2, with D possibly matching TRBD1 (5 bases). The V end was cut by 4 bases, the J end by 8 bases, with 12 bases between. The CDR3 extends over 12 amino acids. Germline values: CDR1 SGHRS, CDR2 YFSETQ. CDR3 sequence reads: CASSLGDEGYTF. CDR3 DNA: TGCGCCAGCAGCCTAGGGGACGAGGGCTACACCTTC.

V usage is TRBV14 and J usage is TRBJ1-2; possibly TRBD1 for D (5 bases). This CDR3 spans 16 amino acids. CDR1 is SGHDN, CDR2 FVKESK, per germline. V was clipped by 1 base and J by 6 bases, with 18 bases between them. CDR3 in DNA: TGTGCCAGCAGCCAAGCGAGGGCAGGGTTATTCAATGGCTACACCTTC. Encoded protein: CASSQARAGLFNGYTF.

The V gene is TRBV5-1, the J gene TRBJ2-3; a possible D gene is TRBD2 (6 bases). The CDR3 runs to 15 residues. V was trimmed by 4 bases and J by 2 bases, leaving 14 bases between them. The germline CDR1 and CDR2 sequences are SGHRS and YFSETQ. CDR3 bases: TGCGCCAGCAGCCCGGACCGGGACTTCACAGATACGCAGTATTTT. This encodes CASSPDRDFTDTQYF.

The CDR3 nucleotides read TGTGCCAGCAGTTTAACCGGTGGCTACACCTTC. Amino acid sequence: CASSLTGGYTF. The chain employs TRBV28 and TRBJ1-2; unclear D gene. The CDR3 contains 11 residues. Germline V CDR1 and CDR2: MDHEN, SYDVKM. V dropped 2 bases and J dropped 7 bases, with 5 bases sitting between them.

V gene TRBV6-2 or TRBV6-3 combines with J gene TRBJ1-5, with TRBD1 matching over 9 bases. The CDR3 covers 14 residues. V was pared by 5 bases and J by 9 bases, with 8 bases of the junction left unmatched. CDR1 and CDR2 (germline): MNHEY, SVGEGT. CDR3 in DNA: TGTGCCAGCAGTACAGGGACAGGGAGAATGCCCCAGCATTTT. This translates into CASSTGTGRMPQHF.

V usage is TRBV20-1 and J usage is TRBJ1-1; D not resolved. Germline values: CDR1 DFQATT, CDR2 SNEGSKA (reference sequence). Deletions cut 3 bases from V and 1 base from J, with 15 bases between. The length of the CDR3 is 15 residues. CDR3 region: CSASGAPSGNTEAFF. In DNA form, the CDR3 reads TGCAGTGCTAGTGGCGCTCCATCGGGGAACACTGAAGCTTTCTTT.

The chain recombines TRBV12-3 or TRBV12-4 with TRBJ1-1, with unresolved D. The V end lost 10 bases, the J end lost 8 bases, and 17 bases lay between the germline ends. The CDR3 is made up of 12 amino acids. As DNA, the CDR3 is TGTGCCACCCGAGTGGCGGTCCAAGAAGCTTTCTTT. This encodes CATRVAVQEAFF.

This chain links TRBV5-1 with TRBJ1-2; 8 nucleotides agree with TRBD1. J lost 0 bases, V lost 3 bases, and 4 bases had no gene match. The CDR3 length is 15 residues. Germline V gene lookup returns CDR1 SGHRS and CDR2 YFSETQ. The CDR3 here is CASSWGTGPNYGYTF. The CDR3 nucleotides read TGCGCCAGCAGCTGGGGGACAGGCCCTAACTATGGCTACACCTTC.

The J gene is TRBJ2-3, the V gene TRBV7-2, with 9 positions matching TRBD1. After removal of 5 bases from V and 1 base from J, the junction contained 4 bases not matched to a gene. Looked up from germline, CDR1 is SGHTA and CDR2 is FQGNSA. The CDR3 is made up of 15 amino acids. Here the CDR3 DNA reads TGTGCCAGCAGCCCTTGGGACAGGGGCACAGATACGCAGTATTTT. It yields the protein CASSPWDRGTDTQYF.

V usage is TRBV2 and J usage is TRBJ1-1, with unresolved D. Trimming shortened V by 4 bases and J by 3 bases, and 3 bases separated the two germline ends. This CDR3 spans 11 amino acids. The germline gives CDR1 SNHLY, CDR2 FYNNEI. CDR3 loop: CASSADTEAFF. DNA of the CDR3: TGTGCCAGCAGTGCGGACACTGAAGCTTTCTTT. Drawing the rest from reference TRBV2 and TRBJ1-1, the complete variable domain is EPEVTQTPSHQVTQMGQEVILRCVPISNHLYFYWYRQILGQKVEFLVSFYNNEISEKSEIFDDQFSVERPDGSNFTLKIRSTKLEDSAMYFCASSADTEAFFGQGTRLTVV.

V usage is TRBV18 and J usage is TRBJ1-3; D is perhaps TRBD1 (5 bases). Germline V gives CDR1 KGHSH, CDR2 LQKENI. Trimming pared 3 bases from V and 0 bases from J, leaving 15 bases between. This CDR3 contains 17 residues. The CDR3 nucleotides read TGTGCCAGCTCACCTCTTGGAACAGGACGCTCTGGAAACACCATATATTTT. Residues: CASSPLGTGRSGNTIYF.

The genes are TRBV7-2 and TRBJ2-5; D remains unclear. Germline V gene lookup returns CDR1 SGHTA and CDR2 FQGNSA. The CDR3 consists of 12 residues. The germline V and J ends were trimmed by 5 bases and 7 bases, with 11 bases remaining between them. The CDR3 DNA sequence: TGTGCCAGCAGCCTCACCTCGGGGACCCAGTACTTC. Translated, it gives CASSLTSGTQYF. Full variable domain (outside the CDR3, taken from reference TRBV7-2 and TRBJ2-5): GAGVSQSPSNKVTEKGKDVELRCDPISGHTALYWYRQSLGQGLEFLIYFQGNSAPDKSGLPSDRFSAERTGGSVSTLTIQRTQQEDSAVYLCASSLTSGTQYFGPGTRLLVL.

This clone was seen a single time. The chain links TRBV12-5 to TRBJ1-4; a possible D gene is TRBD1 (6 bases). The germline V gene has CDR1 LGHNT and CDR2 FRNRAP. The CDR3 covers 13 residues. Trimming pared 6 bases from V and 8 bases from J, leaving 13 bases between. CDR3 DNA sequence: TGTGCTAGTGGAACCGGGACACCCGAAAAACTGTTTTTT. Translated: CASGTGTPEKLFF.

The CDR3 loop is CASSYARNGEKLFF. In DNA, the CDR3 is TGTGCCAGCAGTTACGCCCGGAACGGTGAAAAACTGTTTTTT. This sequence joins TRBV6-5 and TRBJ1-4; D remains ambiguous. V lost 2 bases and J 7 bases, leaving 11 bases between the germline ends. The germline CDR1 and CDR2 sequences are MNHEY and SVGAGI. There are 14 residues in the CDR3.